This record concerns one T cell receptor beta chain sequence. This record belongs to a study of OX40 agonist ivuxolimab in advanced cancers. Assay used: immunoSEQ multiplex PCR; TCRdb lists only in-frame clones, some missing. The table includes more than 60,000 clones, 85% to 90% detected once. The ends were cut back, 3 bases at V and 6 bases at J, with 8 bases in the middle. This CDR3 has 12 amino acids. The germline V gene has CDR1 SGHTA and CDR2 FQGNSA. The rearrangement uses TRBV7-2 and TRBJ1-1; D perhaps matches TRBD1 (6 bases). The input for sequencing was CD4+ or CD8+ T cells sorted from blood, taken in a trial of the OX40 agonist ivuxolimab. This clonotype originated in an adult with an advanced solid tumor such as melanoma, head and neck, liver or kidney cancer. CDR3 bases: TGTGCCAGCAGCTTTTACAGGGCTGAAGCTTTCTTT. It is translated as CASSFYRAEAFF.